Listed below are T cell receptor beta chains from one sample, sequenced in a study of T cell responses to AZD1222 COVID-19 vaccine. Generated by immunoSEQ multiplex PCR, the TCRdb table keeps only in-frame clones and is missing some. The table lists fewer than 120,000 clones, around 82% of them singletons. Sequenced material: peripheral blood, taken on day 0 of AZD1222 vaccination. The receptor source for this set is an adult in good health. The CDR3 runs from the conserved cysteine through the conserved F or W. A D gene is named only where the DNA matches it firmly. Expanded clones get a size class; other rows say once, few or many, or leave the size out.

TRBJ2-2,.,.,TRBV19,TGTGCCAGTAGGACGCGGGCCACGAACACCGGGGAGCTGTTTTTT,CASRTRATNTGELFF
TRBJ1-3,.,TRBD1,TRBV27,TGTGCCAGCAGTTTATCTGGGACAGGGGCTGGAAACACCATATATTTT,CASSLSGTGAGNTIYF
TRBJ2-2,.,TRBD2,TRBV2,TGTGCCAGCGCAAAAGACCCGGGACTAGCGGGACTTAACACCGGGGAGCTGTTTTTT,CASAKDPGLAGLNTGELFF
TRBJ1-1,.,.,TRBV5-4,TGTGCCAGCAGCTTGGCTGGGGGTACAGGCCGAGCTTTCTTT,CASSLAGGTGRAFF
TRBJ1-4,few,TRBD1,TRBV3-1/TRBV3-2,TGTGCCAGCAGCCAAACAGGGGTGGGGGCGAATGAAAAACTGTTTTTT,CASSQTGVGANEKLFF
TRBJ2-7,.,.,TRBV24-1,TGTGCCACCAGTGCCGGGGGGCTTTACGAGCAGTACTTC,CATSAGGLYEQYF
TRBJ1-2,.,.,TRBV28,TGTGCCAGCAGTTTCCAAGGGAACTATGGCTACACCTTC,CASSFQGNYGYTF
TRBJ2-7,.,TRBD1,TRBV7-9,TGTGCCAGCAGCTCCCGAACAGGGGGATTAGTCTCCTACGAGCAGTACTTC,CASSSRTGGLVSYEQYF
TRBJ2-1,.,TRBD2,TRBV28,TGTGCCAGCCTTAGCGGGGTCAGCTCCTACAATGAGCAGTTCTTC,CASLSGVSSYNEQFF
TRBJ1-2,.,TRBD1,TRBV6-5,TGTGCCAGCAGTTCCCGGGACAGGGTGTGGGGCTACACCTTC,CASSSRDRVWGYTF
TRBJ1-4,.,TRBD1,TRBV7-2,TGTGCCAGCAGCACGGACAGGGGCTTTTCGGAAAAACTGTTTTTT,CASSTDRGFSEKLFF